The present TCR beta chain was sequenced within a study of T cell responses to AZD1222 COVID-19 vaccine (TCRdb year 2021). In terms of the full investigation: AZD1222 recipients with second doses at about 4 weeks or about 12 weeks were pooled, because spike-specific TCR depth and breadth did not differ between schedules. Trial participants were enrolled by age into subgroups of 18-55, 56-69 and 70-plus years, and approximately 150, 30 and 60 TCR-sequenced participants, respectively, were included in these subgroups. TCR sequencing covered over 230 trial participants: nearly 210 given two doses of AZD1222 and 26 given two doses of MenACWY control vaccine.

Reading the label with the study, this specimen's time point is: baseline before first vaccination. Vaccinee samples came from UK trials COV001 and COV002, including a single-blind randomized controlled phase 2/3 trial of AZD1222 (ChAdOx1 nCoV-19) in healthy adults. For TCRbeta chain sequencing, PBMC samples were collected from trial participants at day 0 and at day 28 after the second dose. The CDR3 regions of human TCRbeta chains were analyzed by immunosequencing. The original methods were these. Repertoire TCRs were matched against a reference library of SARS-CoV-2-specific TCRs generated with the MIRA antigen-specificity platform. Breadth meant the fraction of unique TCRs that were SARS-CoV-2-associated, whereas depth meant the fraction of total T cells that were SARS-CoV-2-associated. Each spike-specific TCR was assigned to its reactive spike region and to a CD4 or CD8 class using the MIRA data. Log10-transformed breadth and depth values were compared by one-way ANOVA with Sidak's multiple comparisons tests. TCRdb took this table from immuneACCESS and kept in-frame rearrangements with V and J called. Such tables lack part of the clones; where checked against another copy, unresolved V genes explain under half of the gap, and the rest is unexplained. The DNA was the basis for D and trimming; V, J and clone size are from that table. This sample comprises 90,000 to 150,000 clones, more than 85% of them detected only once. The top ten clones comprise about 2.4% of the sample.

Study-wide findings and limitations: CD4 TCRs associated with the vaccine covered the entire spike protein, and the dominant responses were in regions 160-218 and 743-854. The 56-69-year group was small, and its depth increase did not reach significance, likely because of low power. Because no samples from the day 14 peak response were available, repertoires could be characterized only after the peak T cell response. Reportedly, almost half of the unique spike-specific TCRs recognized epitopes lying outside the regions that are mutated in the B.1.351 and B.1.1.7 variants. Participants were mostly white British and included more females than males, and it was suggested by the authors that clonal diversity may have been underestimated. After two AZD1222 doses, both the breadth and the depth of spike-specific TCRs were significantly higher than at day 0 and than in MenACWY recipients. Conclusions about previously exposed vaccinees are limited because only six or seven AZD1222 recipients were SARS-CoV-2 seropositive at baseline.

From the cysteine up to the phenylalanine, the CDR3 has a length of 13 residues. The kept DNA is CDR3 alone, 39 bases in frame from the first base. Reading the germline V gene gives CDR1 MNHEY and CDR2 SVGAGI. Compared with germline, V lacks 5 bases and J lacks 10 bases; bases without a gene match: 8. Of note for this clone: Its antigen target is currently unknown. There are no base qualities to consult, and no much larger clone falls within one base.

The receptor chain draws on TRBV6-5 and TRBJ1-5; 7 bases in between match TRBD1. Sequenced material: peripheral blood, taken on day 0 of AZD1222 vaccination. The receptor was derived from an adult in good health. The CDR3 has the sequence CASSRGGPSPQHF. The nucleotide sequence reads as follows: TGTGCCAGCAGTCGAGGGGGCCCTAGTCCCCAGCATTTT.